These T cell receptor beta chains were read from a single sample in a study of T cells in Graves' hyperthyroidism and ophthalmopathy. TCRdb called the multiplex PCR reads again in MiXCR, with one record for every CDR3 protein. The profile shows fewer than 400,000 distinct CDR3 sequences, around 25% of them singletons. Sequencing was carried out using blood. These receptors came from a man aged 45-65 years with Graves' hyperthyroidism. Each CDR3 is given with its conserved first and last residue. D genes are given only for firm matches. Some rows mark clone size as missing; the rest say once, few, many or name a class of expanded clone.

cdr3_nt cdr3_aa j_call v_call d_call clone_size
TGTGCCAGCAGCTTAGTAGCGGAAAGCACAGATACGCAGTATTTT CASSLVAESTDTQYF TRBJ2-3 TRBV11-2 - -
TGTGCCAGCAGCGCCCGACTAGCGGGGAACAATGAGCAGTTCTTC CASSARLAGNNEQFF TRBJ2-1 TRBV7-7 TRBD2 -
TGTGCCTGGAGACAAACAGAGCTGTACTTC CAWRQTELYF TRBJ2-7 TRBV30 - few
TGTGCCAGCAGCTTGAGGGATAATTCACCCCTCCACTTT CASSLRDNSPLHF TRBJ1-6 TRBV11-1 - -
TGTGCCAGCAGCTCTCAGGGATATGGCTACACCTTC CASSSQGYGYTF TRBJ1-2 TRBV7-2 - -
TGTGCCAGCAGTCGCAGGGCCGGGACTAGCTTCTCCTACGAGCAGTACTTC CASSRRAGTSFSYEQYF TRBJ2-7 TRBV6-1 TRBD2 -
TGTGCCACCAGTGACACGGGACGGGAGTATGGGCCCCAGCATTTT CATSDTGREYGPQHF TRBJ1-5 TRBV24-1 - few
TGTGCCAGCAGTTTCGACGTGGGACTAGTTGGCGAGCAGTACTTC CASSFDVGLVGEQYF TRBJ2-7 TRBV12-3/TRBV12-4 TRBD2 -
TGTGCCAGCAGCAGTGCCGGGACAGTGCAAACAGATACGCAGTATTTT CASSSAGTVQTDTQYF TRBJ2-3 TRBV7-8 TRBD1 many
TGTGCCAGCAGCTTAACTATCGGGGGAGGGACCACTGAAGCTTTCTTT CASSLTIGGGTTEAFF TRBJ1-1 TRBV7-3 - few
TGTGCTTGCCTCCGAGGACAGCTCATGAACACTGAAGCTTTCTTT CACLRGQLMNTEAFF TRBJ1-1 TRBV12-5 - -
TGTGCCAGCACCTTTGGAGGGGGACCTAATCAGCCCCAGCATTTT CASTFGGGPNQPQHF TRBJ1-5 TRBV2 - -
TGTGCCAGCACCGCAAGACAGGGTGAAGTAACAGATACGCAGTATTTT CASTARQGEVTDTQYF TRBJ2-3 TRBV6-1 TRBD1 many
TGTGCCAGCGGGGGTGCGGCGACTAATGAAAAACTGTTTTTT CASGGAATNEKLFF TRBJ1-4 TRBV6-1 - few
TGTGCCACCAGTGACCCAGCGGGAGAGGGGACCGGGGAGCTGTTTTTT CATSDPAGEGTGELFF TRBJ2-2 TRBV24-1 TRBD2 -
TGTGCCAGCAGGCTAGAGACGAGCACAGATACGCAGTATTTT CASRLETSTDTQYF TRBJ2-3 TRBV27 - -
TGCAGTGCTAGGGACAGGGGGCGAGGGGATACGCAGTATTTT CSARDRGRGDTQYF TRBJ2-3 TRBV20-1 TRBD1 -
TGTGCCAGCAGACTTAGCGGGAGCTCCTACAATGAGCAGTTCTTC CASRLSGSSYNEQFF TRBJ2-1 TRBV6-1 TRBD2 many
TGTGCCAGCAGCCCTTGTCGGGAGTGCGAGCAGTACTTC CASSPCRECEQYF TRBJ2-7 TRBV3-1 - few
TGTGCTAGTGGTCCAAAGACAGGCGCAAACACCGGGGAGCTGTTTTTT CASGPKTGANTGELFF TRBJ2-2 TRBV12-5 - -
TGTGCCAGTAGTACCGGACAGGAGTTTAATGAAAAACTGTTTTTT CASSTGQEFNEKLFF TRBJ1-4 TRBV19 TRBD1 once
TGTGCCAGCTCACCACAGGGACAGCGAAACACTGAAGCTTTCTTT CASSPQGQRNTEAFF TRBJ1-1 TRBV18 TRBD1 -
TGTGCCAGTAGCCTCCGGGACAGGGGGTTCGACGAGCAGTACTTC CASSLRDRGFDEQYF TRBJ2-7 TRBV19 TRBD1 -
TGCGCCAGCATTCAAGTTGTCGAGGAAGAGACCCAGTACTTC CASIQVVEEETQYF TRBJ2-5 TRBV4-1 - -
TGCGCCAGCAGCCAAGGGGGACAGGGAGTTGGTCGGTACTTC CASSQGGQGVGRYF TRBJ2-5 TRBV4-1 TRBD1 few
TGCAGTGCTCTGGGGATGGGGAGCCCCTACGAGCAGTACTTC CSALGMGSPYEQYF TRBJ2-7 TRBV20-1 - -
TGTGCCAGCAGCCCCGCTGGGACAGGGTGGTACGAGCAGTACTTC CASSPAGTGWYEQYF TRBJ2-7 TRBV11-2 TRBD1 many
TGTGCCAGCAGTACCTCCTACAGCTATGGCTACACCTTC CASSTSYSYGYTF TRBJ1-2 TRBV12-3/TRBV12-4 - -
TGTGCCATCAGTGAGACCGGGACTAGATTCTACGAGCAGTACTTC CAISETGTRFYEQYF TRBJ2-7 TRBV10-3 TRBD2 -
TGTGCCTGGAGTATCCAGAGTGGCTATGGCTACACCTTC CAWSIQSGYGYTF TRBJ1-2 TRBV30 - few
TGCGCCAGCAGCACGGCTAATGAAGCTTTCTTT CASSTANEAFF TRBJ1-1 TRBV5-1 - few
TGCGCCAGCAGCCCGAACAGGGGGAGCTCCTACGAGCAGTACTTC CASSPNRGSSYEQYF TRBJ2-7 TRBV5-1 TRBD1 few
TGTGCCAGCAGCTTAGAAAGGGAGCAGTTCTTC CASSLEREQFF TRBJ2-1 TRBV11-2 - -
TGTGCCAGCAGTTACTTGGAGGGTACGCAGTATTTT CASSYLEGTQYF TRBJ2-3 TRBV6-5 - many
TGTGCCACCAGTGATTTTGTCCCCGGAACCTACAATGAGCAGTTCTTC CATSDFVPGTYNEQFF TRBJ2-1 TRBV24-1 - -
TGTGCCACCAGCGGGAGAGTCGGTAATGAGCAGTTCTTC CATSGRVGNEQFF TRBJ2-1 TRBV15 - -
TGCAGCGTTATGCGCACCGGGGAGACCCAGTACTTC CSVMRTGETQYF TRBJ2-5 TRBV29-1 - -
TGTGCCAGCAGCGTAGCGGGGGTAGGCTATGGCTACACCTTC CASSVAGVGYGYTF TRBJ1-2 TRBV9 - -
TGTGCCAGCAGATCTAGCGCGGGGGGCCATGAGCAGTTCTTC CASRSSAGGHEQFF TRBJ2-1 TRBV12-3/TRBV12-4 TRBD2 -
TGTGCCAGCAGTTTTTATGGGGGACCTAATTCCTACGAGCAGTACTTC CASSFYGGPNSYEQYF TRBJ2-7 TRBV12-3/TRBV12-4 - few
TGTGCCAGCAGCTTAGCGGGAGTTCTTAAAGAGACCCAGTACTTC CASSLAGVLKETQYF TRBJ2-5 TRBV11-2 - -
TGTGCCAGCAGTTTATTAGGAGGCGATTACACCGGGGAGCTGTTTTTT CASSLLGGDYTGELFF TRBJ2-2 TRBV27 - few
TGTGCCAGCTCACTTGAACAGGCCCGCAGGGAGCCCCAGCATTTT CASSLEQARREPQHF TRBJ1-5 TRBV18 - few
TGTGCCATCGGAGACTATAATCAGCCCCAGCATTTT CAIGDYNQPQHF TRBJ1-5 TRBV10-3 - -
TGTGCCTGGAAGGGACTAGCTAAAAACATTCAGTACTTC CAWKGLAKNIQYF TRBJ2-4 TRBV30 TRBD2 -
TGTGCCAGCAGCGTAGGGGGGGAATCGGACGAGCAGTACTTC CASSVGGESDEQYF TRBJ2-7 TRBV9 - -
TGTGCCAGCAGCTTTACGGGCCGGGATACGCAGTATTTT CASSFTGRDTQYF TRBJ2-3 TRBV5-6 - few
TGTGCCAGCAGCCAAGAGGCGAGACCGAACACTGAAGCTTTCTTT CASSQEARPNTEAFF TRBJ1-1 TRBV14 - -
TGCAGCGTTGCGGAACCTCAAGAGACCCAGTACTTC CSVAEPQETQYF TRBJ2-5 TRBV29-1 - few
TGTGCCAGCAGCTTAAGAGCCGGGTCGACCCCCGAAGCTTTCTTT CASSLRAGSTPEAFF TRBJ1-1 TRBV11-3 - many
TGTGCCAGCAGCTCAAGGTCATACGAGCAGTACTTC CASSSRSYEQYF TRBJ2-7 TRBV12-3/TRBV12-4 - few
TGTGCCAGCAGCCGGGACGGTGGCAATCAGCCCCAGCATTTT CASSRDGGNQPQHF TRBJ1-5 TRBV7-9 - -
TGTGCCTGGAGTTCGTCGGCCCCCCTGCAGTTCTTC CAWSSSAPLQFF TRBJ2-1 TRBV30 - many
TGTGCCAGTAGTATAGATCTGGGGCGGGAGAGTGCGCCCTACAATGAGCAGTTCTTC CASSIDLGRESAPYNEQFF TRBJ2-1 TRBV19 TRBD2 -
TGTGCCACCAGTCCTCGGACAGGGACAGATACGCAGTATTTT CATSPRTGTDTQYF TRBJ2-3 TRBV24-1 TRBD1 -